These T cell receptor beta chains were read from a single sample in a study of graft-versus-host responses after intestinal transplantation. For these receptors, no antigen is known. Libraries were prepared by immunoSEQ multiplex PCR; TCRdb keeps only in-frame clonotypes and omits some of them. The table records about 73,000 clones, nearly 90% of them present only once. Sequenced here: unstimulated CD8+ T cells sorted from spleen or lymph node cells, sampled before transplant. The source of these receptors is a human donor who was the organ donor for an intestinal transplant. The CDR3 runs from the conserved cysteine through the conserved F or W. The order of the fields is D gene, clone size, V gene, J gene, CDR3 length, CDR3 DNA, CDR3 protein. D genes are given only for firm matches. Size values are once, few and many counts, or a class for expanded clones, and some rows have none.

>TRBD2|-|TRBV2|TRBJ2-5|18
TGTGCCAGCAGTTACTCGGGACTAGCGGGGGTAACCCATCAGACCCAGTACTTC
CASSYSGLAGVTHQTQYF
>-|-|TRBV27|TRBJ1-4|14
TGTGCCAGCAGTCGTGGGCTGGGGGGGGAAAAACTGTTTTTT
CASSRGLGGEKLFF
>TRBD2|-|TRBV9|TRBJ2-5|18
TGTGCCAGCAGCGTAGGCGCGCTAGCGGGGGGGCCGGGAGAGACCCAGTACTTC
CASSVGALAGGPGETQYF
>TRBD1|-|TRBV27|TRBJ1-2|19
TGTGCCAGCAGTTCAACACCCGGGACAGGGGGACCATTTGGCTATGGCTACACCTTC
CASSSTPGTGGPFGYGYTF
>-|-|TRBV5-6|TRBJ1-1|16
TGTGCCAGCAGGGGGGGGAGGGGTTGGGAGAGGACTGAAGCTTTCTTT
CASRGGRGWERTEAFF
>-|-|TRBV28|TRBJ1-2|14
TGTGCCAGCAGTTTATTAGCGGTCCCCTATGGCTACACCTTC
CASSLLAVPYGYTF
>-|-|TRBV11-2|TRBJ2-1|14
TGTGCCAGCAGCCCAGAGGGGGGGTACAATGAGCAGTTCTTC
CASSPEGGYNEQFF
>-|-|TRBV6-5|TRBJ2-1|15
TGTGCCAGCAGTTACTCCGTTGGAGGGAAGAATGAGCAGTTCTTC
CASSYSVGGKNEQFF
>-|once|TRBV21-1|TRBJ1-6|17
TGTGCCAGCAAACTGGGGCAGGACAGCTCCTATAATTCACCCCTCCACTTT
CASKLGQDSSYNSPLHF
>-|-|TRBV30|TRBJ2-4|12
TGTGCCTGGATAGATGAGAGAAACATTCAGTACTTC
CAWIDERNIQYF
>-|-|TRBV5-6|TRBJ1-1|15
TGTGCCAGCAGCTATACGTCCTGGCGAGGGACTGAAGCTTTCTTT
CASSYTSWRGTEAFF